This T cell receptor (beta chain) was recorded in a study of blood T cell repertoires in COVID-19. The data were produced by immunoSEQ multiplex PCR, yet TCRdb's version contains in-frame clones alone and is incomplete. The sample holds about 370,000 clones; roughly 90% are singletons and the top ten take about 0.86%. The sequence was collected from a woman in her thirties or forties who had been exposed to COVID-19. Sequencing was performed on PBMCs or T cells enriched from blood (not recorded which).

The CDR3 DNA reads TGTGCCAGCAGCCGGGGACAGCACCAAGAGACCCAGTACTTC. Protein: CASSRGQHQETQYF. The chain is built from TRBV5-5 and TRBJ2-5; 7 nucleotides match TRBD1. The CDR3 is 14 residues long. Germline V CDR1 and CDR2: SGHKS, YYEKEE (reference sequence). Germline trimming cut 4 bases from V and 0 bases from J; bases unmatched to any gene: 3. Supplemented by reference TRBV5-5 and TRBJ2-5, the full variable domain reads DAGVTQSPTHLIKTRGQQVTLRCSPISGHKSVSWYQQVLGQGPQFIFQYYEKEERGRGNFPDRFSARQFPNYSSELNVNALLLGDSALYLCASSRGQHQETQYFGPGTRLLVL.